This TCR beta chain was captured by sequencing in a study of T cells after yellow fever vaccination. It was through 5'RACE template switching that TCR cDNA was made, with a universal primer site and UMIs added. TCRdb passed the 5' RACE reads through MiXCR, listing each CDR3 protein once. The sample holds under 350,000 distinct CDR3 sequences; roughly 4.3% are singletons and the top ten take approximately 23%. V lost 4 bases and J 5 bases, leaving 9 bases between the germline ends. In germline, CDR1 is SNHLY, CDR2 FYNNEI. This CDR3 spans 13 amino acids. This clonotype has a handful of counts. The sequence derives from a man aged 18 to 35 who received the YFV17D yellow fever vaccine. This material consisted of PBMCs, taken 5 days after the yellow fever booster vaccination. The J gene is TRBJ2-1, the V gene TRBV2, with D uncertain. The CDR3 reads CASSVSRDNEQFF. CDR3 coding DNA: TGTGCCAGCAGTGTTTCTCGGGACAATGAGCAGTTCTTC.